These 18 T cell receptor beta chains originate from one sample sequenced in a study of post-analysis software for immune sequencing data. General study results and limits: Several TRBV segments were more frequent in patients than controls; TRBV5-6, TRBV5-1 and TRBV20-1 belonged to this group.

These receptors lack a known antigen. Incorporated into the TCR beta cDNA libraries were unique molecular identifiers, which served to reduce PCR and sequencing biases. TCRdb reprocessed the PCR reads with MiXCR, giving one entry per CDR3 protein. The sample has hundreds of thousands of distinct CDR3 sequences; 40% to 55% are singletons. The sequencing sample was made of blood. The receptors derive from a girl aged 10 to 17 with multiple sclerosis.

There are a few counts of this clonotype. The chain employs TRBV6-1 and TRBJ1-2; D uncertain. Germline V gives CDR1 MNHNS, CDR2 SASEGT. V was trimmed by 0 bases and J by 3 bases, leaving 11 bases between them. The CDR3 is 15 amino acids. The CDR3 nucleotides read TGTGCCAGCAGTGAAGCGCTGGCCTTTGACTATGGCTACACCTTC. This codes for CASSEALAFDYGYTF.

The chain combines TRBV7-2 with TRBJ2-5; 7 bases match TRBD1. J gave up 4 bases and V 3 bases, and 17 bases lay outside the gene matches. CDR1 is SGHTA and CDR2 is FQGNSA in the germline V gene. This CDR3 spans 18 amino acids. The CDR3, as DNA: TGTGCCAGCAGCTTCTTATGGGCCGAGACAGGGAGTGGAGAGACCCAGTACTTC. Its protein is CASSFLWAETGSGETQYF.

This chain's CDR3 is CSLGIWNEQFF. In DNA form, the CDR3 reads TGCAGCCTAGGCATTTGGAATGAGCAGTTCTTC. The chain carries TRBV29-1 and TRBJ2-1; D is unresolved. Germline-derived CDR1 and CDR2 are SQVTM and ANQGSEA. The V and J ends lost 8 bases and 7 bases respectively, with 12 bases between them. The CDR3 has 11 residues.

This clonotype was observed a handful of times. The chain couples TRBV9 to TRBJ2-7; D is uncertain. The germline V gene has CDR1 SGDLS and CDR2 YYNGEE. Trimming took 0 bases from V and 5 from J, leaving 9 bases between them. The CDR3 is 13 amino acids. CDR3 coding DNA: TGTGCCAGCAGCGTAGGAGTAATCCACGAGCAGTACTTC. Translation: CASSVGVIHEQYF.

This rearrangement joins TRBV20-1 to TRBJ1-1; D not resolved. CDR3 size: 13 residues. Germline V CDR1 and CDR2: DFQATT, SNEGSKA (reference sequence). The V end was cut by 3 bases, the J end by 5 bases, with 13 bases between. CDR3 sequence: CSASKPGGTEAFF. The CDR3 DNA follows: TGCAGTGCTAGTAAGCCGGGCGGAACTGAAGCTTTCTTT.

J is TRBJ2-3 and V is TRBV5-1, with D possibly TRBD2 on 6 matching bases. The CDR3 runs 16 residues. Germline assignment: CDR1 SGHRS and CDR2 YFSETQ. V was shortened by 0 bases and J by 0 bases, with 11 bases between the two germline ends. The CDR3 is CASSLEPSVSTDTQYF. The CDR3, as DNA: TGCGCCAGCAGCTTGGAACCTAGCGTTAGCACAGATACGCAGTATTTT.

The rearrangement links TRBV24-1 to TRBJ1-4; D is uncertain. The CDR3 consists of 13 residues. Trimming pared 5 bases from V and 3 bases from J, leaving 6 bases between. Germline CDR1 KGHDR, CDR2 SFDVKD. The CDR3, as DNA: TGTGCCACCAGTGGGAGTGCTAATGAAAAACTGTTTTTT. Amino acid sequence: CATSGSANEKLFF.

The J gene is TRBJ2-7, the V gene TRBV28, with unresolved D. CDR1 and CDR2 (germline): MDHEN, SYDVKM. The V and J ends lost 6 bases and 2 bases respectively, with 17 bases between them. There are 15 residues in the CDR3. CDR3 sequence: CASSSPSWPAYEQYF. The CDR3 nucleotides read TGTGCCAGCAGCTCCCCTAGTTGGCCGGCCTACGAGCAGTACTTC.

In its sample, this clonotype was seen a few times. The gene calls are TRBV10-2 and TRBJ1-5; TRBD1 aligns across 9 bases. This CDR3 region has 15 residues. Germline lookup yields CDR1 WSHSY and CDR2 SAAADI. With V trimmed by 0 bases and J by 6 bases, 3 bases remained unmatched. The CDR3 reads CASSESETGGQPQHF. CDR3 in DNA: TGCGCCAGCAGTGAGTCGGAGACAGGGGGTCAGCCCCAGCATTTT.

The chain couples TRBV3-1 to TRBJ1-1; tentative D call: TRBD1 (5 bases). In germline, CDR1 is LGHDT, CDR2 YNNKEL (reference sequence). The CDR3 totals 14 residues. The germline V and J ends were trimmed by 4 bases and 5 bases, with 14 bases remaining between them. As DNA, the CDR3 is TGTGCCAGCAGCCCCCCTCCAGGGCGGACTGAAGCTTTCTTT. Protein: CASSPPPGRTEAFF.

The J gene is TRBJ2-7, the V gene TRBV6-5; D is ambiguous. The V end was cut by 0 bases, the J end by 3 bases, with 9 bases between. The CDR3 spans 14 residues. Germline V gene sequence: CDR1 MNHEY, CDR2 SVGAGI. CDR3 sequence (DNA): TGTGCCAGCAGTTACTCGTACGGAAACTACGAGCAGTACTTC. Encoded protein: CASSYSYGNYEQYF.

This clonotype has at least ten counts. The chain links TRBV7-9 to TRBJ2-3; 7 bases are shared with TRBD2. V shed 0 bases and J 2 bases; nucleotides not matched to a gene: 5. The CDR3 loop spans 16 amino acids. Germline loops: CDR1 SEHNR, CDR2 FQNEAQ (reference sequence). The CDR3 DNA is TGTGCCAGCAGCTTAGCGACGGGAGGAACCACAGATACGCAGTATTTT. Its protein product is CASSLATGGTTDTQYF. The full variable domain, with the rest looked up from reference TRBV7-9 and TRBJ2-3, is DTGVSQNPRHKITKRGQNVTFRCDPISEHNRLYWYRQTLGQGPEFLTYFQNEAQLEKSRLLSDRFSAERPKGSFSTLEIQRTEQGDSAMYLCASSLATGGTTDTQYFGPGTRLTVL.

This clonotype was detected many times. CDR3: CSVAQAGEADTQYF. The CDR3, as DNA: TGCAGCGTTGCCCAGGCGGGAGAGGCCGATACGCAGTATTTT. The chain links TRBV29-1 to TRBJ2-3, with TRBD2 matching 7 bases. CDR3 length: 14 residues. V was clipped by 4 bases and J by 6 bases; unmatched bases: 10. Germline V gene sequence: CDR1 SQVTM, CDR2 ANQGSEA.

The chain carries TRBV27 and TRBJ2-5; 11 bases align to TRBD2. Germline trimming cut 6 bases from V and 5 bases from J; bases unmatched to any gene: 2. This CDR3 contains 13 residues. Germline V CDR1 and CDR2: MNHEY, SMNVEV (reference sequence). The CDR3 sequence: CASRLAGGETQYF. The CDR3 DNA sequence: TGTGCCAGCAGATTAGCGGGAGGGGAGACCCAGTACTTC.

Details on this clonotype: Being one base from a much bigger clone, this may be a read error. The gene calls are TRBV6-6 and TRBJ1-5; weak D call: TRBD1 (5 bases). Germline-derived CDR1 and CDR2 are MNHNY and SVGAGI (reference sequence). There are 13 residues in the CDR3. The CDR3 DNA follows: TGTGCCAGCAGCCCTGACAGCTCCCAGCCCCGGCATTTT. Translation: CASSPDSSQPRHF.

V is TRBV5-1 and J is TRBJ1-2; possibly TRBD1 for D (5 bases). The V end lost 0 bases, the J end lost 2 bases, and 14 bases lay between the germline ends. From germline, CDR1 is SGHRS and CDR2 YFSETQ. This CDR3 region has 16 residues. CDR3 DNA sequence: TGCGCCAGCAGCTTGGCCGGGGGGACGACAAACTATGGCTACACCTTC. Translation: CASSLAGGTTNYGYTF.

V is TRBV28 and J is TRBJ2-4; D is unresolved. The germline CDR1 and CDR2 sequences are MDHEN and SYDVKM. Deletions cut 6 bases from V and 1 base from J, with 13 bases between. This CDR3 comprises 15 residues. The CDR3 region has the DNA TGTGCCAGCAGGTATCCCTACGGGGCCAAAAACATTCAGTACTTC. Residues: CASRYPYGAKNIQYF. Full variable domain (outside the CDR3, taken from reference TRBV28 and TRBJ2-4): DVKVTQSSRYLVKRTGEKVFLECVQDMDHENMFWYRQDPGLGLRLIYFSYDVKMKEKGDIPEGYSVSREKKERFSLILESASTNQTSMYLCASRYPYGAKNIQYFGAGTRLSVL.

This sequence joins TRBV19 and TRBJ2-7; perhaps TRBD1 as D (6 bases). CDR1 LNHDA and CDR2 SQIVND come from the germline V gene (reference sequence). The CDR3 has 14 residues. The ends were cut back, 2 bases at V and 2 bases at J, with 10 bases in the middle. Here the CDR3 DNA reads TGTGCCAGTAGTATACGGGACACAACCTACGAGCAGTACTTC. Protein sequence: CASSIRDTTYEQYF. The full variable domain, in which reference TRBV19 and TRBJ2-7 provide the parts outside the CDR3, is DGGITQSPKYLFRKEGQNVTLSCEQNLNHDAMYWYRQDPGQGLRLIYYSQIVNDFQKGDIAEGYSVSREKKESFPLTVTSAQKNPTAFYLCASSIRDTTYEQYFGPGTRLTVT.